The clone carrying this T cell receptor (beta chain) has only a few counts. Antigen: not known. Method: immunoSEQ multiplex PCR; TCRdb's copy keeps in-frame clones and lacks some. The repertoire includes about 81,000 clones, 84% of them detected once, and less than 20% sits in the top ten. The source of the sample is a study of identifying expanded T cells in peripheral blood. Overall study findings and caveats: About 1.2 clones differed between technical replicates, versus approximately 17 and 20 over time. Variance in clone template counts between roughly two-week samples significantly increased with total template count across all healthy donors.

During the collection period, no donor immune events like infections were recorded. The source is a person aged 18 to 75 in good health. Input material: blood.

For the CDR3, the DNA is TGTGCCAGCAGCGTAGATCCGGGGGCTGGCGGGGAGCTGTTTTTT. Its protein is CASSVDPGAGGELFF. J is TRBJ2-2 and V is TRBV9; D may be TRBD1 or TRBD2 (6 bases each). Trimming removed 0 bases at V and 7 bases at J, with 13 bases between. From germline, CDR1 is SGDLS and CDR2 YYNGEE. This CDR3 contains 15 residues. The entire variable domain, with the rest obtained from reference TRBV9 and TRBJ2-2, is as follows: DSGVTQTPKHLITATGQRVTLRCSPRSGDLSVYWYQQSLDQGLQFLIQYYNGEERAKGNILERFSAQQFPDLHSELNLSSLELGDSALYFCASSVDPGAGGELFFGEGSRLTVL.